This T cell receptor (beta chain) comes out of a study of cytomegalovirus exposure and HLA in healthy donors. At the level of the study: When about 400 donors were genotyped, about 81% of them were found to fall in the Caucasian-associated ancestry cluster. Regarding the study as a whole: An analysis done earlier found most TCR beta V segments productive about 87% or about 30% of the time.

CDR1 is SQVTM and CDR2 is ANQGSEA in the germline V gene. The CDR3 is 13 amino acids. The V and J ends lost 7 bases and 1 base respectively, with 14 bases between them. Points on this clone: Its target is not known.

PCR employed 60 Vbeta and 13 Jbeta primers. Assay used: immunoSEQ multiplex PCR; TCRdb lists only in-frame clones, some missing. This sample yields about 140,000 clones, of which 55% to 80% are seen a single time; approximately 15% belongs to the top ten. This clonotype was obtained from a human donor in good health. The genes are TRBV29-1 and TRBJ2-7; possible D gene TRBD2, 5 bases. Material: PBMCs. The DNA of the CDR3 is TGCAGCGCAAGATCCAGCGGATCCTACGAGCAGTACTTC. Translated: CSARSSGSYEQYF.